The 13 T cell receptor beta chains reported below all come from one sample, sequenced in a study of control samples from healthy donors and cancer patients. Measured with immunoSEQ multiplex PCR; TCRdb has only the in-frame clones, and not every one. The sample has 150,000 to 200,000 clones; 90% to 95% are singletons. Sequenced sample: blood. Receptors originate from a middle-aged woman in good health.

Only one count was recorded for this clone. This rearrangement joins TRBV15 to TRBJ1-1, with D possibly TRBD1 on 5 matching bases. This CDR3 is built from 15 residues. V dropped 0 bases and J dropped 4 bases, with 12 bases sitting between them. Germline V gives CDR1 LNHNV, CDR2 YYDKDF (reference sequence). The CDR3 loop reads CATSRDRLGGTEAFF. The CDR3 DNA reads TGTGCCACCAGCAGAGATCGGCTCGGGGGCACTGAAGCTTTCTTT.

The CDR3 loop reads CASSLAGGLYEQYF. The CDR3 DNA sequence: TGCGCCAGCAGCTTGGCCGGGGGTCTATACGAGCAGTACTTC. The gene calls are TRBV5-1 and TRBJ2-7, with D possibly being TRBD2 (6 bases). Trimming pared 0 bases from V and 4 bases from J, leaving 11 bases between. The CDR3 spans 14 residues. Per the germline V gene, CDR1 is SGHRS and CDR2 is YFSETQ.

The V gene is TRBV5-1, the J gene TRBJ2-5; D not certain. Trimming cost V 2 bases and J 5 bases, with 22 bases left between them. The CDR3 contains 17 residues. Germline V gene sequence: CDR1 SGHRS, CDR2 YFSETQ. The CDR3 sequence: CASSLPSAGRKGETQYF. DNA of the CDR3: TGCGCCAGCAGCTTACCAAGCGCCGGACGCAAAGGGGAGACCCAGTACTTC.

The chain uses TRBV6-5 and TRBJ1-4, with D tentatively TRBD1 (5 bases). Germline V gives CDR1 MNHEY, CDR2 SVGAGI. V was shortened by 11 bases and J by 8 bases, with 18 bases between the two germline ends. The CDR3 is made up of 13 amino acids. CDR3 loop: CASTPGSGEKLFF. The CDR3 bases are TGTGCCTCCACGCCAGGGAGCGGAGAAAAACTGTTTTTT.

In DNA form, the CDR3 reads TGCGCCAGCAGCCCTAGCGGGAGCTCCTACAATGAGCAGTTCTTC. This gives the protein CASSPSGSSYNEQFF. The V call is TRBV5-1, the J call TRBJ2-1, with TRBD2 identical over 10 bases. Trimming at V came to 4 bases and at J to 0 bases, leaving 1 base not matched to a gene. This CDR3 is built from 15 residues. Germline loops: CDR1 SGHRS, CDR2 YFSETQ.

The chain joins TRBV6-5 to TRBJ2-5; D gene ambiguous. Germline V gives CDR1 MNHEY, CDR2 SVGAGI. The CDR3 sequence is 15 residues long. V gave up 5 bases and J gave up 0 bases, with 13 bases separating them. The CDR3 sequence: CASSPRAADQETQYF. CDR3 nucleotides: TGTGCCAGCAGTCCCCGGGCGGCAGACCAAGAGACCCAGTACTTC.

The V call is TRBV10-3, the J call TRBJ1-2; 7 bases are a match to TRBD1. The CDR3 has 14 residues. V trimming: 0 bases; J trimming: 4 bases; junction bases outside the gene matches: 2. The germline V gene has CDR1 ENHRY and CDR2 SYGVKD. In DNA form, the CDR3 reads TGTGCCATCAGTGAGTCGAGGGACAGCTATGGCTACACCTTC. It specifies CAISESRDSYGYTF.

CDR3 coding DNA: TGCGCCAGCAGCTTGGGCGACAGGAATTTCGACGAGCAGTACTTC. The encoded protein is CASSLGDRNFDEQYF. V is TRBV5-1 and J is TRBJ2-7; the D gene is possibly TRBD1 (6 bases). The CDR3 has 15 residues. CDR1 and CDR2 from the germline V gene are SGHRS and YFSETQ. Trimming shortened V by 0 bases and J by 5 bases, and 15 bases separated the two germline ends.

This chain joins TRBV6-5 and TRBJ2-2, with no clear D. Trimming pared 6 bases from V and 1 base from J, leaving 6 bases between. The germline V gene encodes CDR1 MNHEY and CDR2 SVGAGI. The CDR3 is 13 residues long. CDR3 sequence reads: CASRNGNTGELFF. DNA of the CDR3: TGTGCCAGCAGAAACGGGAACACCGGGGAGCTGTTTTTT.

The chain is built from TRBV11-2 and TRBJ1-2; possibly TRBD1 for D (6 bases). V was trimmed by 5 bases and J by 6 bases, leaving 10 bases between them. Germline lookup yields CDR1 SGHAT and CDR2 FQNNGV. CDR3 size: 12 residues. CDR3 amino acids: CASSLRGDGYTF. In DNA form, the CDR3 reads TGTGCCAGCAGCCTAAGGGGGGATGGCTACACCTTC.

The chain's CDR3 is CASSPRTGHGYTF. In DNA, the CDR3 is TGTGCCAGCAGCCCTCGGACAGGGCATGGCTACACCTTC. This chain connects TRBV7-2 to TRBJ1-2; 8 bases agree with TRBD1. The V gene end was trimmed by 5 bases and the J gene end by 6 bases; junction bases not matched to a gene: 5. CDR1 and CDR2 from the germline V gene are SGHTA and FQGNSA. The CDR3 has 13 amino acids.

The V gene is TRBV7-2, the J gene TRBJ2-3; D remains unclear. This CDR3 has 13 residues. The germline V gene has CDR1 SGHTA and CDR2 FQGNSA. V lost 5 bases and J lost 8, with 14 bases in between. The CDR3 protein is CASSRTSDGTQYF. The CDR3, as DNA: TGTGCCAGCAGCCGTACTTCCGATGGTACGCAGTATTTT.

In DNA form, the CDR3 reads TGTGCCAGCAGCCCCCGGGGACAGAGCAATCAGCCCCAGCATTTT. It codes for CASSPRGQSNQPQHF. The chain has TRBV7-9 and TRBJ1-5; 7 bases map to TRBD1. CDR3 length equals 15 residues. The germline V gene encodes CDR1 SEHNR and CDR2 FQNEAQ (reference sequence). V lost 5 bases to trimming and J lost 1 base; unmatched junction nucleotides: 5. The variable domain in full, completed from reference TRBV7-9 and TRBJ1-5, reads DTGVSQNPRHKITKRGQNVTFRCDPISEHNRLYWYRQTLGQGPEFLTYFQNEAQLEKSRLLSDRFSAERPKGSFSTLEIQRTEQGDSAMYLCASSPRGQSNQPQHFGDGTRLSIL.